This record covers a single T cell receptor beta chain. Its antigen remains unknown. This entry comes from a study of beta chain features in type 1 diabetes. CDR3 length: 14 residues. The germline V and J ends were trimmed by 6 bases and 4 bases, with 15 bases remaining between them. The germline gives CDR1 MNHEY, CDR2 SVGAGI. Points from the study as a whole: Resolution of whether HLA type affects TCRB rearrangement was not achieved here.

What was sequenced were expressed TCRB transcripts, since all of the isolated RNA had been reverse transcribed. Measured with immunoSEQ multiplex PCR; TCRdb has only the in-frame clones, and not every one. The table has fewer than 650,000 clones, about 16% seen once. J is TRBJ1-1 and V is TRBV6-5, with D perhaps matching TRBD1 (6 bases). This receptor was obtained from a man younger than 35 in good health. The sequenced sample was naive CD4+ T cells from blood. In nucleotides, the CDR3 is TGTGCCAGCAGCCTGGGGGACATGGGCACTGAAGCTTTCTTT. It is translated as CASSLGDMGTEAFF.